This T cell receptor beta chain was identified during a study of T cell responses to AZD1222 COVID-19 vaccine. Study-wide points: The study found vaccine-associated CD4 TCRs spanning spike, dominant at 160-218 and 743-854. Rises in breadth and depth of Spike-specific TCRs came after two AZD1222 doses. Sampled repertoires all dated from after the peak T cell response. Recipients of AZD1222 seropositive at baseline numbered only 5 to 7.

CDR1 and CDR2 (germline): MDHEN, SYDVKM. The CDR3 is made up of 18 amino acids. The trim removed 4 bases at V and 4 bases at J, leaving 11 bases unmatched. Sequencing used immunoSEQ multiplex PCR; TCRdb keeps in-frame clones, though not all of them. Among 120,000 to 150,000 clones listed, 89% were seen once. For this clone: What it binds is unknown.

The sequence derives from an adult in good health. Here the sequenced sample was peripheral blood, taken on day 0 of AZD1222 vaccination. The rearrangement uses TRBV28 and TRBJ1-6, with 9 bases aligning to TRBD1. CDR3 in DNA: TGTGCCAGCAGTTCCCCGAGCGACAGGGGGAAGTATAATTCACCCCTCCACTTT. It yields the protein CASSSPSDRGKYNSPLHF.